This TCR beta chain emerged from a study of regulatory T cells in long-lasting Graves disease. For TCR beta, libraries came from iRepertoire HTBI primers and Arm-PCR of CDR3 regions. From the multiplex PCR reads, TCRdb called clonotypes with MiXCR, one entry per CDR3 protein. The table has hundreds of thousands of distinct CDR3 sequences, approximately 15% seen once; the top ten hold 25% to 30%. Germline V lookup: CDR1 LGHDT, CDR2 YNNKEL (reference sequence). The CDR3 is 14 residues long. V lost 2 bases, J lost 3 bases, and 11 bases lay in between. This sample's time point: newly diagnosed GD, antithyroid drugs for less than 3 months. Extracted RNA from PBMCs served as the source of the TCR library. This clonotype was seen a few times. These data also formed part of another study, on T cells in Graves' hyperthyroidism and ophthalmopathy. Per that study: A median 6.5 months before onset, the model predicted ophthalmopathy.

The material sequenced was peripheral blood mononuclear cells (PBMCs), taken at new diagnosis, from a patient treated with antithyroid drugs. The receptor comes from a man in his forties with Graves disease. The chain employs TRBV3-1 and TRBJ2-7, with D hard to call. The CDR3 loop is CASSQSFGFYEQYF. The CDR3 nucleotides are TGTGCCAGCAGCCAAAGTTTCGGGTTCTACGAGCAGTACTTC.